This entry is about one T cell receptor beta chain. Per the study methods: Reference gene primer amplification yielded estimated nucleated cell counts. Repertoires were generated with immunoSEQ multiplex PCR, while TCRdb's copy carries only in-frame clones and drops some. The V and J calls and the clone size are those of that table, but D and trimming were determined from the DNA. The sample includes approximately 110,000 clones, 86% of them seen just once. These data belong to a study of blood T cell repertoires in COVID-19. Study in general: The cDNA or gDNA used as material had been derived from T cells, B-cell-depleted T cells, or PBMCs.

CDR3 length: 14 residues. V was shortened by 5 bases and J by 6 bases, with 16 bases between the two germline ends. Germline V gene lookup returns CDR1 SGHAT and CDR2 FQNNGV. Input material: peripheral blood. This sequence originates from a human donor in a cohort sampled during active COVID-19. The chain carries TRBV11-2 and TRBJ2-5, with D possibly TRBD1 on 5 matching bases. This chain's CDR3 is CASSPRQGPKTQYF. CDR3 in DNA: TGTGCCAGCAGCCCGAGGCAGGGCCCGAAGACCCAGTACTTC.